This T cell receptor (beta chain) originates from a study of shared clonotypes between healthy human individuals. The germline V gene has CDR1 GTSNPN and CDR2 SVGIG (reference sequence). Trimming removed 1 base at V and 1 base at J, with 11 bases between. The CDR3 consists of 14 residues. The table came from immunoSEQ multiplex PCR; TCRdb's copy has only in-frame clones and leaves some out. The sample lists about 2.4 million clones; 85% to 95% were seen once. This TCR derives from a man between 18 and 29 years old in good health. The sequenced sample consisted of naive CD4+ T cells sorted from blood. Subset of the sample: CD45RA+ positively selected. This chain joins TRBV30 and TRBJ2-7; the D gene is possibly TRBD1 (6 bases). The CDR3 sequence: CAWSGGGKSYEQYF. The CDR3 nucleotides are TGTGCCTGGAGTGGAGGGGGAAAATCCTACGAGCAGTACTTC.